The clone carrying this T cell receptor beta chain was seen repeatedly, ten times or more. The target antigen is unknown. The sample is drawn from a study of CD8 T cells in ankylosing spondylitis. Overall study findings and caveats: Disease-linked clones, CD8+, were relatively rare in peripheral blood. Several highly homologous variants formed a TCR beta motif that appeared characteristic of ankylosing spondylitis blood. Reports say disease-linked clones showed up significantly more in matched ankylosing spondylitis synovial fluid.

Making use of molecular barcodes, quantitative 5'-RACE generated TCR beta libraries. TCRdb itself ran the 5' RACE reads through MiXCR, one entry per CDR3 protein. The sample lists around 150,000 distinct CDR3 sequences, around 10% occurring once. Germline CDR1 and CDR2: GTSNPN and SVGIG (reference sequence). With 0 bases removed from V and 4 bases from J, the gap between germline ends came to 6 bases. CDR3 length: 13 residues. The V and J genes are TRBV30 and TRBJ2-2; no clear D. The sample taken for sequencing was blood, either unsorted or a sorted T cell fraction (not recorded which). The sequence derives from a female donor with ankylosing spondylitis or in good health (not recorded which). The CDR3 DNA is TGTGCCTGGAGTGTGGGATTCACCGGGGAGCTGTTTTTT. It is translated as CAWSVGFTGELFF.